This T cell receptor (beta chain) was sequenced for a study of blood T cell repertoires in COVID-19. Study-level background: From T cells, B-cell-depleted T cells, or PBMCs came the material, which was cDNA or gDNA.

Germline CDR1 GTSNPN, CDR2 SVGIG (reference sequence). Trimming pared 0 bases from V and 10 bases from J, leaving 21 bases between. The CDR3 loop spans 16 amino acids. TCRdb's table, derived via immunoSEQ multiplex PCR, lists solely in-frame clones and lacks some. Altogether about 260,000 clones are present, over 80% being singletons, with the ten largest covering just over 0.85%. The TCR comes from a man over 45 who had been exposed to COVID-19. Specimen: PBMCs or T cells enriched from blood (not recorded which). The V and J genes are TRBV30 and TRBJ1-4; D is unclear. CDR3 sequence reads: CAWSVRRKAGWRKLFF. CDR3 sequence (DNA): TGTGCCTGGAGTGTACGGAGGAAGGCCGGGTGGAGAAAACTGTTTTTT.